The table lists the clone carrying this TCR beta chain with a few counts. Its antigen is undetermined. The source of the sample is a study of T cell repertoires in cytomegalovirus infection. Background on the study: Public TCR beta signatures indicated both CMV infection and matching HLA type.

Germline CDR1 reads MGHRA; CDR2 reads YSYEKL. The length of the CDR3 is 15 residues. Between the trimmed V and J ends, which lost 5 bases and 2 bases, there was a span of 10 bases. TCRdb fed the reads into MiXCR, producing one record per CDR3 protein. The sample records around 490,000 distinct CDR3 sequences, about 25% being singletons. Study-wide results and caveats: HLA-C-restricted, CMV-specific TCR beta clonotypes were dominant ex vivo. Cumulative public TCR beta family frequency identified carriers of CMV plus the relevant HLA.

Specimen: PBMCs. The source is a human donor in good health (CMV status not recorded). Some clones in this sample may be carry-over from other donors' samples. The rearrangement links TRBV4-1 to TRBJ2-6, with D uncertain. The DNA for the CDR3 is TGCGCCAGCAGCTGGTTCGGGCCTGGGGCCAACGTCCTGACTTTC. It is translated as CASSWFGPGANVLTF.